The 3 T cell receptor beta chains below were found in one sample sequenced in a study of OX40 agonist ivuxolimab in advanced cancers. Method: immunoSEQ multiplex PCR; TCRdb's copy keeps in-frame clones and lacks some. The data show fewer than 100,000 clones, 65% to 90% seen once. Sequenced material: CD4+ or CD8+ T cells sorted from blood, taken in a trial of the OX40 agonist ivuxolimab. These receptor sequences come from an adult with an advanced solid tumor such as melanoma, head and neck, liver or kidney cancer.

J is TRBJ1-2 and V is TRBV5-6; 9 positions match TRBD1. Trimming removed 2 bases from V and 4 bases from J; junction bases left unmatched: 6. The CDR3 covers 15 residues. Germline V gene data show CDR1 as SGHDT and CDR2 as YYEEEE. CDR3 in amino acids: CASSFGGQGGYGYTF. In DNA, the CDR3 is TGTGCCAGCAGCTTTGGGGGACAGGGTGGCTATGGCTACACCTTC.

The V gene is TRBV19, the J gene TRBJ1-3, with unresolved D. Trimming took 2 bases from V and 0 from J, leaving 5 bases between them. CDR3 length equals 14 residues. The V gene's germline CDR1 is LNHDA and CDR2 SQIVND (reference sequence). DNA for the CDR3: TGTGCCAGTAGTATAAGCGGCTCTGGAAACACCATATATTTT. This sequence encodes CASSISGSGNTIYF.

This clone has only a few counts. The chain carries TRBV11-2 and TRBJ2-3; D unresolved. The CDR3 is made up of 12 amino acids. Germline CDR1 reads SGHAT; CDR2 reads FQNNGV. V was clipped by 3 bases and J by 5 bases, with 6 bases between them. CDR3 coding DNA: TGTGCCAGCAGCTTTAATCGAGATACGCAGTATTTT. Its protein is CASSFNRDTQYF.